Shown below are 13 T cell receptor beta chains from a single sample sequenced in a study of metastatic and nonmetastatic thyroid tumors. All patients reached thyroid surgery having received no treatment beforehand. MiXCR re-clonotyped the PCR reads for TCRdb. Of about 26,000 clones in the sample, roughly 25% are singletons; the top ten hold 5% to 6.5%. The sample comprised blood. All receptors come from a female donor with papillary thyroid cancer or a benign thyroid nodule (not recorded which). Some clones in this sample may be carry-over from other donors' samples.

This clone was seen at least ten times. J is TRBJ1-4 and V is TRBV12-3 or TRBV12-4; D gene uncertain. The CDR3 has 13 amino acids. V lost 3 bases and J 5 bases, leaving 7 bases between the germline ends. The CDR3 sequence: CASSFGRNEKLFF. The CDR3 nucleotides are TGTGCCAGCAGTTTCGGGAGGAATGAAAAACTGTTTTTT.

J is TRBJ2-5 and V is TRBV5-1, with TRBD1 matching 11 bases. The V and J ends lost 0 bases and 5 bases, in that order; junction bases with no gene match: 6. CDR1 and CDR2 (germline): SGHRS, YFSETQ. CDR3 length equals 16 residues. The CDR3 region is CASSLARDRGIETQYF. In nucleotides, the CDR3 is TGCGCCAGCAGCTTGGCAAGGGACAGGGGGATTGAGACCCAGTACTTC.

To note about this clone: The junction shows a germline mismatch at one end, possibly a read error. The chain combines TRBV6-4 with TRBJ1-4; D remains ambiguous. Germline V CDR1 and CDR2: MRHNA, SNTAGT. The CDR3 extends over 16 amino acids. The CDR3 nucleotides read TGTGCCAGCAGTTACTCGATGTCCCGGATTAATGAAAAACTGTTTTTT. Translating it yields CASSYSMSRINEKLFF.

The V call is TRBV11-3, the J call TRBJ2-7; no definite D call. V was clipped by 0 bases and J by 3 bases, with 6 bases between them. Germline V gene sequence: CDR1 SGHNT, CDR2 YENEEA. CDR3 size: 13 residues. The CDR3 DNA is TGTGCCAGCAGCTTAGAACGAGGCTACGAGCAGTACTTC. Its protein is CASSLERGYEQYF.

This clone was picked up many times. The rearrangement uses TRBV5-1 and TRBJ2-1, with TRBD2 matching 10 bases. The junction had 2 bases not matched to a gene; V was cut back by 2 bases and J by 0 bases. The length of the CDR3 is 16 residues. Germline loops: CDR1 SGHRS, CDR2 YFSETQ. The CDR3 bases are TGCGCCAGCAGCTTAGCGGGGGGGGGCTCCTACAATGAGCAGTTCTTC. Translating it yields CASSLAGGGSYNEQFF.

With regard to this clone: Its ends do not fully match the called genes, so a read error is possible. The rearrangement joins TRBV20-1 to TRBJ2-7, with D perhaps TRBD1 (6 bases). The germline V gene encodes CDR1 DFQATT and CDR2 SNEGSKA (reference sequence). This CDR3 is built from 15 residues. The CDR3 region has the DNA TGCAGTTCTAGGGATCCCGGACAGAGCTTCGGCGAGCAGTACTTC. It is translated as CSSRDPGQSFGEQYF.

The table lists this clone with many counts. The chain recombines TRBV5-1 with TRBJ2-5; either TRBD1 or TRBD2 may supply D (6 bases each). Trimming pared 4 bases from V and 5 bases from J, leaving 15 bases between. The CDR3 contains 14 residues. Per germline, CDR1 SGHRS and CDR2 YFSETQ. CDR3 DNA: TGCGCCAGCAGCCGGGGGCCCAGCGAGGAGACCCAGTACTTC. Protein: CASSRGPSEETQYF. The full variable domain, completed using reference TRBV5-1 and TRBJ2-5, is KAGVTQTPRYLIKTRGQQVTLSCSPISGHRSVSWYQQTPGQGLQFLFEYFSETQRNKGNFPGRFSGRQFSNSRSEMNVSTLELGDSALYLCASSRGPSEETQYFGPGTRLLVL.

This rearrangement joins TRBV28 to TRBJ2-3; D gene ambiguous. The V end was cut by 7 bases, the J end by 10 bases, with 15 bases between. This CDR3 comprises 12 residues. Germline V gene sequence: CDR1 MDHEN, CDR2 SYDVKM. This CDR3 reads CASTRYTEAQYF. In DNA form, the CDR3 reads TGTGCCAGCACACGCTACACGGAAGCGCAGTATTTT.

This clone has just a few counts. The chain couples TRBV7-2 to TRBJ2-1; no firm D call. The germline CDR1 and CDR2 sequences are SGHTA and FQGNSA. V was trimmed by 6 bases and J by 0 bases, leaving 9 bases between them. This CDR3 is 14 amino acids long. This CDR3 reads CASRLSVSYNEQFF. The DNA for the CDR3 is TGTGCCAGCAGGCTGAGCGTCTCCTACAATGAGCAGTTCTTC.

Sample share makes this clone medium-sized. The chain employs TRBV12-3 or TRBV12-4 and TRBJ1-2, with 9 bases fitting TRBD1. The CDR3 runs 16 residues. Trimming cost V 1 base and J 0 bases; bases outside gene matches: 3. The CDR3 DNA reads TGTGCCAGCAGTTTAGGGACAGGGGTCTCTAACTATGGCTACACCTTC. This codes for CASSLGTGVSNYGYTF.

This clone appeared a few times. The genes are TRBV6-1 and TRBJ2-7; 7 nucleotides match TRBD1. V lost 7 bases to trimming and J lost 4 bases; unmatched junction nucleotides: 13. In germline, CDR1 is MNHNS, CDR2 SASEGT. The CDR3 has 15 residues. CDR3: CASKGAAMPLYEQYF. As DNA, the CDR3 is TGTGCCAGCAAGGGGGCGGCCATGCCCCTATACGAGCAGTACTTC.

The sample holds many counts of this clone. The chain's CDR3 is CASSLGLAGSTDTQYF. Written as DNA, the CDR3 is TGTGCCAGCTCCCTCGGACTAGCGGGAAGCACAGATACGCAGTATTTT. The chain employs TRBV12-3 or TRBV12-4 and TRBJ2-3; 12 bases align to TRBD2. The V and J ends lost 8 bases and 0 bases, in that order; junction bases with no gene match: 6. The CDR3 is 16 amino acids.

This clone has a count of ten or more. This chain uses TRBV7-3 with TRBJ2-6; weak D call: TRBD1 (5 bases). The CDR3 spans 16 residues. In germline, CDR1 is SGHTA, CDR2 FQGTGA. The V end was cut by 5 bases, the J end by 1 base, with 12 bases between. For the CDR3, the DNA is TGTGCCAGCAGCCCCCACGCAGGGTCTGGGGCCAACGTCCTGACTTTC. Protein: CASSPHAGSGANVLTF.